Below, one TCR beta chain is given with its context. Its specific antigen is unknown. Base quality data are lacking; no much larger clone is found one base away. Every donor was a healthy Caucasian. The twin cohort comprised three pairs of female monozygotic twins, all aged roughly 18 to 30 years. Positive isolation kits from Invitrogen were used to isolate the CD4+ and CD8+ T cell populations. The data were obtained in a study of identical twins (TCRdb year 2016). In the study overall: TCR alpha and beta repertoires from monozygotic twins, unrelated adults of various ages and cord blood were deep-sequenced to test whether fetal clonotypes persist. To rule out contamination, replicate twin experiments were performed at different times with different library preparation protocols.

The study at large found these results: Fewer insertions were carried by abundant cord blood beta clonotypes; a weaker similar trend was observed in young adult naive repertoires, while no such trend was observed in memory repertoires. Invariant T cells such as MAIT and iNKT could partly confound zero-insertion analyses, though diverse VJ usage argued against this for most clonotypes. Compared with coincidental sharing between unrelated individuals, out-of-frame TCR alpha sequences shared between twins had an excess of sequences with low generation probability. Conclusions relied on cross-sectional statistical analysis, since the same donors could not be followed over many years. Recombination models systematically underestimated out-of-frame TCR alpha sharing in monozygotic twins but agreed with sharing between unrelated individuals. A weaker excess of twin sharing was found in beta out-of-frame sequences because the signal-to-noise ratio was lowered by fewer shared sequences.

Its CDR3 holds 14 amino acids, cysteine through phenylalanine. Just CDR3 DNA is preserved here, 42 bases in frame from base 1. The germline V gene (reference sequence) gives CDR1 as MNHEY and CDR2 as SMNVEV. V is pared back by 5 bases and J by 6 bases, with 14 bases lying between the germline termini. The library was generated by 5' RACE. The data were produced on an Illumina HiSeq 2000. Template switching added a universal primer binding site, and the final cDNA carried a unique molecular identifier that allowed TCR cDNA molecules to be counted accurately. Specific primers in the conserved constant-segment region were used to synthesize first-strand cDNA for the TCR alpha and beta chains. To control for contamination, every cDNA library was double barcoded, receiving both a SMART-Mk sample barcode and Illumina barcodes. TruSeq adapter sequences, together with Illumina sample barcodes, were added in two successive PCR steps. TCR alpha and beta cDNA libraries were sequenced on the Illumina HiSeq platform with custom primers. In the paper's pipeline: Unique molecular identifiers were extracted from raw reads with MiGEC, and CDR3 positions were determined with MiXCR. For each individual, recombination models were inferred using an EM algorithm with the repgenHMM and IGoR tools. Shared clonotype analysis was performed with the tcR package in R, normalizing sharing by the product of cloneset sizes. To study raw recombination free of thymic and clonal selection effects, out-of-frame nonproductive sequences were analyzed. TCRdb cleaned the public reads at Q25 with fastp, built clones with MiXCR and kept in-frame beta chains. CDR3 protein duplicates are merged, each entry listing the most common genes and DNA. The V and J calls follow TCRdb's processing rather than the paper's. Recorded for this sample are 200,000 to 250,000 distinct CDR3 sequences; 6.5% of them occurred a single time. The ten most abundant clones make up about 14% of the sample.

Another study also made use of these data, one on T cells expressing NK-cell markers. Drawing on the second study: TCR beta-chain repertoires were profiled in sorted CD3+CD56+NKG2C+, CD3+CD56+NKG2C- and CD3+CD56-NKG2C+ T-cell subsets from roughly eight donors. Seven of the eight sequenced donors were HCMV-seropositive and one was HCMV-seronegative. To restrict sorting to alphabetaTCR-expressing T cells, an anti-gammadeltaTCR antibody was added in several experiments. In roughly six donors, the dominant CD3+CD56+NKG2C+ clonotypes ranked among the top 10 CD8+ clonotypes, making up roughly 1.0-7.0% of CD8+ T cells. Those dominant clonotypes were again the most abundant among CD3+CD56-NKG2C+ cells in several donors, at roughly 25-65%. Whether the expanded NKG2C-expressing T cell clones were specific for HCMV antigens was left unclear. The study sequenced eight donors, all healthy volunteers chosen at random: three men and five women. A commercial ELISA kit detecting HCMV-specific IgG in serum was used to determine HCMV serostatus. Reads were demultiplexed and grouped by UMI with MIGEC, and clonotypes were assembled and quantified with MiTCR. To exclude erroneous sequences, any TCR cDNA sequence not supported by at least two reads was discarded. Downstream repertoire analysis used the tcR package, and clonotypes were matched across fractions by CDR3 nucleotide sequence plus V segment. Antigen specificity was annotated against VDJdb with VDJmatch, allowing one amino acid substitution in CDR3.

The TCR comes from a woman younger than 30 in good health. Sequenced input: CD8+ T cells sorted from blood. The sequence is built from TRBV27 and TRBJ1-5, with TRBD1 as a weak D call on 6 bases. The CDR3 protein: CASSPSTGSQPQHF. The DNA is TGTGCCAGCAGTCCTTCGACAGGATCTCAGCCCCAGCATTTT.